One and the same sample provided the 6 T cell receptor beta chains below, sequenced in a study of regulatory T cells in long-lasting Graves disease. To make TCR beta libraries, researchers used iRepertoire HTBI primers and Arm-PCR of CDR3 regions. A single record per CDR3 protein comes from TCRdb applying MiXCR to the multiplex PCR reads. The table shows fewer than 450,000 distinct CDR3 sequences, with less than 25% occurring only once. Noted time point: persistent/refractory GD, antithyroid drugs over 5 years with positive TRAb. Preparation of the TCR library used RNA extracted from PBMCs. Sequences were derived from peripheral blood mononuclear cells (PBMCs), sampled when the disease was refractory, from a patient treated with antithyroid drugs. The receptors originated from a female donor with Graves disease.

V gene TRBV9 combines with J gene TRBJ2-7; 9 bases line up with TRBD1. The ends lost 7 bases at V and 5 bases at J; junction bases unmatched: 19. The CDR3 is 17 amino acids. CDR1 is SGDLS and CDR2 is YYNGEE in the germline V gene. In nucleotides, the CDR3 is TGTGCCAGCTCACGGTGGACAGGGGCAGTTCCGGTCAACGAGCAGTACTTC. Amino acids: CASSRWTGAVPVNEQYF.

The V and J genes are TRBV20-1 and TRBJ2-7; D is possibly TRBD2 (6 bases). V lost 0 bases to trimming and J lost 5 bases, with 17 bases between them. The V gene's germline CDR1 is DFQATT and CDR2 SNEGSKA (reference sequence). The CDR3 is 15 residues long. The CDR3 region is CSAREGASVFDEQYF. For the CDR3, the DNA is TGCAGTGCTAGAGAAGGGGCTAGCGTATTCGACGAGCAGTACTTC.

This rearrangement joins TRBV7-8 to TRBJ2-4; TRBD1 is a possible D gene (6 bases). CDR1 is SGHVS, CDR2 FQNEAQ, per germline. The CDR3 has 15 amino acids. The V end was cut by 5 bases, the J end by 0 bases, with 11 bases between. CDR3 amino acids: CASSAGVLAKNIQYF. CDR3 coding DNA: TGTGCCAGCAGCGCAGGGGTACTAGCCAAAAACATTCAGTACTTC.

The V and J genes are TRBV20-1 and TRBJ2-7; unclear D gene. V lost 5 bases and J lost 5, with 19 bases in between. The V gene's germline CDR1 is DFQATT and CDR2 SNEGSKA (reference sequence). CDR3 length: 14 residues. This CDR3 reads CSASDGSLYDEQYF. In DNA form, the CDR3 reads TGCAGTGCTTCCGACGGGTCTCTATATGACGAGCAGTACTTC.

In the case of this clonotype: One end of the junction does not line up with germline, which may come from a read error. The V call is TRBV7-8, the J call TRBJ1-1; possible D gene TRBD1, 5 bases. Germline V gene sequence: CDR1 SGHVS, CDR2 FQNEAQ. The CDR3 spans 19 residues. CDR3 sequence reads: CASSTRRHDETRERNEASF. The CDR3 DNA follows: TGTGCCAGCAGCACGCGACGACACGACGAGACCAGGGAGCGGAATGAAGCTTCCTTT.

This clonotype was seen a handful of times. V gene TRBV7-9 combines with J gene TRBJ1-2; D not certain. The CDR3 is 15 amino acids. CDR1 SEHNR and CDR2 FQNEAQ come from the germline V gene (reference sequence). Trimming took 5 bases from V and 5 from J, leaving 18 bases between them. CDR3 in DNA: TGTGCCAGCAGCCCCCCACCCCCCCTTGAGTATGGCTACACCTTC. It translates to CASSPPPPLEYGYTF.